The entry that follows covers one TCR beta chain sequence. Germline values: CDR1 KGHSH, CDR2 LQKENI. CDR3 length: 15 amino acids. Trimming at V came to 3 bases and at J to 5 bases, leaving 9 bases not matched to a gene. As processed by the authors: Estimates of nucleated cell counts were drawn from the amplification of reference gene primers. Sequenced by immunoSEQ multiplex PCR; TCRdb stores in-frame clones only, minus some. V and J calls and clone size are copied from that table; D and trimming were computed from the DNA. Among some 210,000 clones listed, approximately 80% were seen once. This sample is part of a study of blood T cell repertoires in COVID-19. Study-wide background: Sites in the United States, Italy and Spain provided acute and convalescent COVID-19 samples. PBMCs, B-cell-depleted T cells, or T cells provided the cDNA or gDNA that made up the material.

What was sequenced was peripheral blood. The chain links TRBV18 to TRBJ1-2; TRBD1 matches 7 bases. The sequence was obtained from a human donor in a cohort sampled during active COVID-19. CDR3 DNA: TGTGCCAGCTCACCTGACCTCGGGACAGTATATGGCTACACCTTC. This encodes CASSPDLGTVYGYTF.